A single sample gave rise to the 21 T cell receptor beta chains below, sequenced in a study of shared clonotypes between healthy human individuals (TCRdb year 2020). Libraries came from the immunoSEQ multiplex PCR assay. TCRdb re-hosts the immuneACCESS table, in-frame sequences only. Its copies lack some clones; in the studies checked, an unresolved V gene accounts for under half of them, and the cause for the rest is not known. The sample table shows some 1.4 million clones, and roughly 95% are seen once. The ten largest clones capture about 1% of the sample. Sequencing input: naive CD4+ T cells sorted from blood. The cell subset or site label corresponds to: CD45RA+ positively selected. The source of these receptors is a man aged 25 to 45 in good health.

This chain connects TRBV28 to TRBJ2-2, with D hard to call. The CDR3 is 15 residues long. Between the trimmed V and J ends, which lost 3 bases and 3 bases, there was a span of 11 bases. Germline CDR1 reads MDHEN; CDR2 reads SYDVKM. The CDR3: CASSFGFWDTGELFF. As DNA, the CDR3 is TGTGCCAGCAGTTTCGGGTTTTGGGACACCGGGGAGCTGTTTTTT.

The chain has TRBV7-2 and TRBJ2-7; D is perhaps TRBD2 (6 bases). This CDR3 comprises 15 residues. Trimming stripped 2 bases from V and 3 bases from J, with 14 bases between. Germline V lookup: CDR1 SGHTA, CDR2 FQGNSA. This CDR3 is CASSLNPGSSYEQYF. CDR3 sequence (DNA): TGTGCCAGCAGCTTAAATCCCGGGAGTAGCTACGAGCAGTACTTC. Based on the CDR3 plus reference TRBV7-2 and TRBJ2-7, the full variable domain is GAGVSQSPSNKVTEKGKDVELRCDPISGHTALYWYRQSLGQGLEFLIYFQGNSAPDKSGLPSDRFSAERTGGSVSTLTIQRTQQEDSAVYLCASSLNPGSSYEQYFGPGTRLTVT.

This chain's CDR3 is CASSISGDEQYF. In nucleotides, the CDR3 is TGTGCCAGTAGTATATCAGGGGACGAGCAGTACTTC. The gene calls are TRBV19 and TRBJ2-7; D might be TRBD1 (6 bases). This CDR3 has 12 residues. Trimming stripped 2 bases from V and 5 bases from J, with 7 bases between. Germline loops: CDR1 LNHDA, CDR2 SQIVND (reference sequence).

This clone occurred once. The chain joins TRBV7-9 to TRBJ2-7; TRBD1 matches 8 bases. Germline CDR1 is SEHNR and CDR2 is FQNEAQ (reference sequence). J gave up 3 bases and V 5 bases, and 3 bases lay outside the gene matches. This CDR3 has 13 amino acids. CDR3 nucleotides: TGTGCCAGCAGCCCGACAGGGGTCTACGAGCAGTACTTC. Translation gives CASSPTGVYEQYF.

This chain joins TRBV14 and TRBJ1-2; perhaps TRBD1 as D (5 bases). Germline loops: CDR1 SGHDN, CDR2 FVKESK. This CDR3 has 15 residues. V lost 0 bases, J lost 4 bases, and 12 bases lay in between. This chain's CDR3 is CASSQDTWRGYGYTF. The CDR3 DNA reads as TGTGCCAGCAGCCAAGATACTTGGAGGGGCTATGGCTACACCTTC.

This sequence joins TRBV4-1 and TRBJ1-1; TRBD1 matches 10 bases. CDR1 MGHRA and CDR2 YSYEKL come from the germline V gene. The length of the CDR3 is 15 residues. The V and J ends lost 3 bases and 0 bases, in that order; junction bases with no gene match: 1. This chain's CDR3 is CASSQTGGLNTEAFF. The CDR3 bases are TGCGCCAGCAGCCAGACAGGGGGCCTGAACACTGAAGCTTTCTTT.

A word on this clone: This specimen includes other DNA sequences encoding the same CDR3. The rearrangement joins TRBV28 to TRBJ2-7, with D possibly matching TRBD1 (5 bases). This CDR3 spans 13 amino acids. CDR1 is MDHEN, CDR2 SYDVKM, per germline. Trimming shortened V by 3 bases and J by 2 bases, and 8 bases separated the two germline ends. The CDR3 DNA sequence: TGTGCCAGCAGTTTTCAGGGCGCCTACGAGCAGTACTTC. Translation gives CASSFQGAYEQYF.

The V and J genes are TRBV6-1 and TRBJ2-5; D perhaps matches TRBD2 (5 bases). The germline gives CDR1 MNHNS, CDR2 SASEGT. CDR3 size: 15 residues. V dropped 8 bases and J dropped 5 bases, with 21 bases sitting between them. The CDR3 region is CASAVDIGGQETQYF. CDR3 DNA sequence: TGTGCCAGCGCCGTAGACATCGGAGGCCAGGAGACCCAGTACTTC.

This clone was detected only once. V is TRBV11-3 and J is TRBJ2-2, with TRBD2 matching 8 bases. Per the germline V gene, CDR1 is SGHNT and CDR2 is YENEEA. This CDR3 comprises 16 residues. V lost 0 bases, J lost 3 bases, and 3 bases stayed unmatched. The CDR3 DNA follows: TGTGCCAGCAGCTTAGAATCTAGCGGGTACACCGGGGAGCTGTTTTTT. Protein product: CASSLESSGYTGELFF.

The chain combines TRBV6-6 with TRBJ2-7, with 11 positions matching TRBD2. Germline loops: CDR1 MNHNY, CDR2 SVGAGI (reference sequence). The CDR3 spans 16 residues. With V trimmed by 4 bases and J by 1 base, 6 bases remained unmatched. In nucleotides, the CDR3 is TGTGCCAGCAGTTTCCTGGGACTAGCGGAATCCTACGAGCAGTACTTC. The encoded protein is CASSFLGLAESYEQYF.

The table lists this clone with a count of one. The V gene is TRBV6-5, the J gene TRBJ2-3; the D gene could be TRBD1 or TRBD2 (5 bases each). This CDR3 has 15 residues. Germline V CDR1 and CDR2: MNHEY, SVGAGI. V lost 7 bases and J 3 bases, leaving 17 bases between the germline ends. The CDR3: CASTRRGDGTDTQYF. Here the CDR3 DNA reads TGTGCCAGCACTCGACGGGGCGATGGGACAGATACGCAGTATTTT.

The V gene is TRBV7-2, the J gene TRBJ2-5; a weak D match, TRBD1 (5 bases). The CDR3 totals 14 residues. The germline CDR1 and CDR2 sequences are SGHTA and FQGNSA. The V end was cut by 1 base, the J end by 7 bases, with 13 bases between. The DNA for the CDR3 is TGTGCCAGCAGCTTAGTGGGTGCAGGGCGGACCCAGTACTTC. This codes for CASSLVGAGRTQYF.

The genes are TRBV7-9 and TRBJ2-3; no reliable D call. CDR3 length: 13 residues. Trimming stripped 1 base from V and 7 bases from J, with 9 bases between. Germline CDR1 and CDR2: SEHNR and FQNEAQ (reference sequence). The CDR3 spells CASSLVDLHTQYF. The CDR3 DNA follows: TGTGCCAGCAGCTTAGTCGATCTGCATACGCAGTATTTT.

This chain uses TRBV5-1 with TRBJ1-5; D unresolved. V was shortened by 0 bases and J by 2 bases, with 9 bases between the two germline ends. Per the germline V gene, CDR1 is SGHRS and CDR2 is YFSETQ. The CDR3 runs 15 residues. The CDR3 loop is CASSLGSQRNQPQHF. CDR3 DNA: TGCGCCAGCAGCTTGGGGTCTCAACGCAATCAGCCCCAGCATTTT. Complete variable domain (other parts from reference TRBV5-1 and TRBJ1-5): KAGVTQTPRYLIKTRGQQVTLSCSPISGHRSVSWYQQTPGQGLQFLFEYFSETQRNKGNFPGRFSGRQFSNSRSEMNVSTLELGDSALYLCASSLGSQRNQPQHFGDGTRLSIL.

This rearrangement joins TRBV28 to TRBJ1-2, with D uncertain. The CDR3 has 13 amino acids. V dropped 8 bases and J dropped 2 bases, with 12 bases sitting between them. Germline lookup yields CDR1 MDHEN and CDR2 SYDVKM. The CDR3, as DNA: TGTGCCAGCGGTGACACTTCGAACTATGGCTACACCTTC. Amino acid sequence: CASGDTSNYGYTF.

V and J are TRBV7-9 and TRBJ2-1; TRBD2 matches 12 bases. The germline CDR1 and CDR2 sequences are SEHNR and FQNEAQ (reference sequence). Trimming took 7 bases from V and 9 from J; bases not matched to a gene: 13. The CDR3 spans 16 residues. The CDR3 reads CASIHSRTSGTSEQFF. The CDR3 bases are TGTGCCAGCATCCACTCGAGGACTAGCGGGACTAGTGAGCAGTTCTTC.

The rearrangement uses TRBV10-3 and TRBJ2-3; TRBD1 agrees at 10 bases. V gave up 3 bases and J gave up 8 bases; unmatched junction bases: 5. Per germline, CDR1 ENHRY and CDR2 SYGVKD. This CDR3 region has 14 residues. CDR3: CAISEGQGGGTQYF. Here the CDR3 DNA reads TGTGCCATCAGTGAAGGACAGGGGGGTGGTACGCAGTATTTT.

The chain carries TRBV5-1 and TRBJ2-5; 11 bases are a match to TRBD2. CDR3 length equals 13 residues. Germline CDR1 SGHRS, CDR2 YFSETQ. V trimming: 7 bases; J trimming: 3 bases; junction bases outside the gene matches: 2. In DNA, the CDR3 is TGCGCCAGCTTACTAGCGGGAGAAGAGACCCAGTACTTC. It is translated as CASLLAGEETQYF. Full variable domain (remainder filled in from reference TRBV5-1 and TRBJ2-5): KAGVTQTPRYLIKTRGQQVTLSCSPISGHRSVSWYQQTPGQGLQFLFEYFSETQRNKGNFPGRFSGRQFSNSRSEMNVSTLELGDSALYLCASLLAGEETQYFGPGTRLLVL.

The J gene is TRBJ1-5, the V gene TRBV28; D possibly corresponds to TRBD1 (5 bases). Germline-derived CDR1 and CDR2 are MDHEN and SYDVKM. The ends were cut back, 6 bases at V and 7 bases at J, with 22 bases in the middle. The CDR3 length is 16 residues. The CDR3, as DNA: TGTGCCAGCAGAAAGGGGCCCGGTGGGGATGGGCAGCCCCAGCATTTT. Protein product: CASRKGPGGDGQPQHF.

Turning to this clone: The junction departs from the called germline gene at one end, perhaps through a read error. The chain is built from TRBV6-6 and TRBJ2-3; no definite D call. Germline V lookup: CDR1 MNHNY, CDR2 SVGAGI (reference sequence). The CDR3 sequence is 14 residues long. The CDR3 DNA is TGCGCGATCCGCCCGGACCCCCCCACAGATACGCAGTATTTT. Protein sequence: CAIRPDPPTDTQYF.

The gene calls are TRBV15 and TRBJ2-6; TRBD2 might be the D (6 bases). Germline V gives CDR1 LNHNV, CDR2 YYDKDF (reference sequence). The length of the CDR3 is 18 residues. V lost 5 bases to trimming and J lost 2 bases, with 19 bases between them. The CDR3 bases are TGTGCCACCAGCGACGAGATTGGACTAATCACTGGGGCCAACGTCCTGACTTTC. Amino acids: CATSDEIGLITGANVLTF.